These 26 T cell receptor beta chains were all obtained from the same sample, sequenced in a study of T cell clonality in common variable immunodeficiency. The protocol was immunoSEQ multiplex PCR, while the TCRdb copy is restricted to in-frame clones and leaves out a portion. The sample counts about 26,000 clones, none seen once; the ten largest own under 4.5%. The study's findings and limits: Fewer deletions and N-nucleotide insertions were reportedly seen in common variable immunodeficiency TCR beta sequences.

The antigens of these receptors remain unknown. Sequencing used peripheral blood mononuclear cells. The receptors were gathered from a human donor with common variable immunodeficiency.

Partial CDR3 DNA: TGTGCCAGCTCAGAGCAACTAGCGGGTGAG. Encoded protein: CASSEQLAGE. The whole CDR3 reads CASSEQLAGEQFF. The rearrangement joins TRBV2 to TRBJ2-1; 9 bases are a match to TRBD2. The CDR3 end is not reached by the read, which stops 3 residues before it; the germline J gene fills it in. J was trimmed by 9 bases and V by 8 bases; bases with no gene match: 8. The CDR3 consists of 13 residues. Per germline, CDR1 SNHLY and CDR2 FYNNEI. Complete variable domain (other parts from reference TRBV2 and TRBJ2-1): EPEVTQTPSHQVTQMGQEVILRCVPISNHLYFYWYRQILGQKVEFLVSFYNNEISEKSEIFDDQFSVERPDGSNFTLKIRSTKLEDSAMYFCASSEQLAGEQFFGPGTRLTVL.

This clone showed up just a few times. The read gets to within 3 residues of the CDR3 end, and the germline J gene fills in the rest. The rearrangement joins TRBV7-6 to TRBJ2-3, with D unresolved. The V gene's germline CDR1 is SGHVS and CDR2 FNYEAQ. V lost 0 bases, J lost 0 bases, and 7 bases lay in between. This CDR3 contains 15 residues. The sequenced CDR3 bases are TGTGCCAGCAGCTTAGCGTCCCTTAGCACAGATACG. It specifies CASSLASLSTDT. The complete CDR3 protein is CASSLASLSTDTQYF.

This clone was seen only a few times. The read ends 3 residues shy of where the CDR3 ends; the end is completed using the germline J gene. The genes are TRBV7-6 and TRBJ2-7; no clear D gene. The CDR3 spans 12 residues. The germline V gene has CDR1 SGHVS and CDR2 FNYEAQ. Trimming stripped 5 bases from V and 4 bases from J, with 9 bases between. The CDR3 region is CASSPTQYEQYF. CDR3 DNA (partial): TGTGCCAGCAGCCCCACTCAATACGAG.

This clone was counted between two and nine times. The sequenced fragment ends 3 residues before the CDR3 boundary, so the rest is inferred from the germline J gene. The chain recombines TRBV7-9 with TRBJ1-6, with TRBD1 as a possible D gene (6 bases). V lost 3 bases and J 10 bases, leaving 10 bases between the germline ends. This CDR3 is built from 13 residues. The germline CDR1 and CDR2 sequences are SEHNR and FQNEAQ (reference sequence). The DNA read from the CDR3 is TGTGCCAGCAGCTTCCAGGGGCGATCACCC. Its translation is CASSFQGRSP. The CDR3, in full, reads CASSFQGRSPLHF.

This clone was recorded a few times. The read ends 3 residues before the CDR3 terminus; that terminus is restored from the germline J gene. The rearrangement uses TRBV30 and TRBJ1-1; D gene unclear. Germline-derived CDR1 and CDR2 are GTSNPN and SVGIG (reference sequence). The CDR3 runs 13 residues. Trimming removed 3 bases from V and 3 bases from J, with 11 bases in between. The sequenced part of the CDR3 DNA is TGTGCCTGGAGATGGCAGGAGGACACTGAA. Translation gives CAWRWQEDTE. The whole CDR3 is CAWRWQEDTEAFF.

This clone has just a few counts. This CDR3 is CASAFQRGGETYTF. CDR3 bases read: TGTGCCAGCGCCTTTCAACGGGGCGGGGAGACC. The rearrangement links TRBV2 to TRBJ1-2; tentative D call: TRBD1 (5 bases). The observed sequence ends 3 residues before the CDR3 terminus, with the missing tail filled in from the germline J gene. The CDR3 contains 14 residues. The V gene's germline CDR1 is SNHLY and CDR2 FYNNEI.

This clone has ten or more counts. Read data end 3 residues before the CDR3 end; the end is taken from the germline J gene. V and J are TRBV2 and TRBJ1-1, with 10 bases aligning to TRBD1. Trimming took 5 bases from V and 5 from J; bases not matched to a gene: 2. The CDR3 is made up of 13 amino acids. CDR1 and CDR2 from the germline V gene are SNHLY and FYNNEI. CDR3 amino acids: CASSWTGGTEAFF. The part of the CDR3 DNA that was read is TGTGCCAGCAGTTGGACAGGGGGGACTGAA.

Comments on this clone: The CDR3 is cut off 3 residues early in the read; its end comes from the germline J gene. The genes are TRBV29-1 and TRBJ2-7; 8 nucleotides line up with TRBD1. CDR1 is SQVTM and CDR2 is ANQGSEA in the germline V gene. The V segment lost 6 bases and the J segment 3 bases; nucleotides outside the gene matches: 13. This CDR3 has 15 residues. CDR3 residues: CSVRTGSTPIYEQYF. Incomplete CDR3 DNA: TGCAGCGTCCGGACAGGGTCGACTCCCATCTACGAG.

This clone came up a few times. With the read ending 3 residues before the CDR3 end, the germline J gene is used to fill in that end. V gene TRBV2 combines with J gene TRBJ2-3; possibly TRBD1 for D (6 bases). Germline CDR1 and CDR2: SNHLY and FYNNEI. The CDR3 spans 14 residues. V lost 4 bases to trimming and J lost 3 bases, with 11 bases between them. The CDR3 sequence: CASSAQGQTDTQYF. Incomplete CDR3 DNA: TGTGCCAGCAGTGCCCAGGGGCAGACAGATACG.

This clone was counted only a few times. From the germline J gene comes the end of the CDR3, since the read stops 3 residues before it. The chain employs TRBV30 and TRBJ2-1; 14 nucleotides line up with TRBD2. The CDR3 covers 17 residues. The J segment lost 4 bases and the V segment lost 3 bases, leaving 8 bases of the junction unmatched. Germline values: CDR1 GTSNPN, CDR2 SVGIG (reference sequence). The CDR3 is CAWRKGTSGRSYNEQFF. CDR3 DNA, as far as it was read: TGTGCCTGGAGGAAAGGGACTAGCGGGAGAAGTTACAATGAG.

In the case of this clone: The CDR3 end falls 3 residues outside the read, so it is completed with the germline J gene. The chain is built from TRBV7-8 and TRBJ2-5, with D unclear. The CDR3 runs to 15 residues. V gave up 2 bases and J gave up 6 bases, with 16 bases separating them. Germline V gene sequence: CDR1 SGHVS, CDR2 FQNEAQ. The CDR3 protein is CASSLSMGRSKTQYF. The CDR3 bases that were read are TGTGCCAGCAGCTTATCCATGGGCAGATCTAAGACC.

CDR3 DNA (partial): TGTGCCAGCTCACCACCGATGGGCAGGAACACCGGGGAG. Translated, it gives CASSPPMGRNTGE. The whole CDR3 reads CASSPPMGRNTGELFF. The V gene is TRBV18, the J gene TRBJ2-2, with unresolved D. The read finishes 3 residues shy of the CDR3 end, and the germline J gene is used to complete it. The CDR3 is 16 residues long. Germline CDR1 KGHSH, CDR2 LQKENI. Trimming removed 0 bases from V and 1 base from J, with 9 bases in between.

This clone was seen many times. The read finishes 3 residues shy of the CDR3 end, and the germline J gene is used to complete it. The chain combines TRBV6-2 or TRBV6-3 with TRBJ2-6; D remains ambiguous. Per germline, CDR1 MNHEY and CDR2 SVGEGT. Trimming removed 6 bases at V and 0 bases at J, with 6 bases between. The CDR3 totals 14 residues. The CDR3 here is CASRRSSGANVLTF. CDR3 DNA (partial): TGTGCCAGCAGACGGTCCTCTGGGGCCAACGTC.

Notes on this clone: The read stops 3 residues short of the end of the CDR3; the missing end is completed from the germline J gene. The chain carries TRBV19 and TRBJ2-5, with TRBD2 matching 7 bases. Trimming at V came to 5 bases and at J to 1 base, leaving 1 base not matched to a gene. Germline values: CDR1 LNHDA, CDR2 SQIVND (reference sequence). The CDR3 has 13 amino acids. The sequenced CDR3 bases are TGTGCCAGTAGTGTAGCGGGCCAAGAGACC. This translates into CASSVAGQET. Given in full, the CDR3 is CASSVAGQETQYF. Together with reference TRBV19 and TRBJ2-5, the CDR3 gives the full variable domain: DGGITQSPKYLFRKEGQNVTLSCEQNLNHDAMYWYRQDPGQGLRLIYYSQIVNDFQKGDIAEGYSVSREKKESFPLTVTSAQKNPTAFYLCASSVAGQETQYFGPGTRLLVL.

Note on this clone: The read terminates 3 residues before the CDR3 end, so the remaining end is supplied by the germline J gene. The V gene is TRBV19, the J gene TRBJ2-2, with 7 bases identical to TRBD1. This CDR3 is built from 17 residues. The V gene end was trimmed by 5 bases and the J gene end by 5 bases; junction bases not matched to a gene: 14. Germline V CDR1 and CDR2: LNHDA, SQIVND (reference sequence). The CDR3 DNA, read in part, is TGTGCCAGTAGTCCGAGAGACAGGGAAGTGGGAACCGGGGAG. Protein product: CASSPRDREVGTGE. The CDR3 in full is CASSPRDREVGTGELFF.

This clone has ten or more counts. The read finishes 3 residues shy of the CDR3 end, and the germline J gene is used to complete it. The chain uses TRBV6-2 or TRBV6-3 and TRBJ2-3, with 8 bases aligning to TRBD2. The J segment lost 6 bases and the V segment lost 6 bases, leaving 11 bases of the junction unmatched. The CDR3 covers 15 residues. The germline CDR1 and CDR2 sequences are MNHEY and SVGEGT. CDR3 region: CASRDSGAATDTQYF. The covered CDR3 bases are TGTGCCAGCAGAGATAGCGGGGCAGCCACGGATACG.

By proportion, this clone is medium-sized. The read gets to within 3 residues of the CDR3 end, and the germline J gene fills in the rest. This sequence joins TRBV5-4 and TRBJ1-6, with TRBD1 matching over 7 bases. The CDR3 has 15 residues. Germline-derived CDR1 and CDR2 are SGHNT and YYREEE (reference sequence). Trimming took 4 bases from V and 7 from J; bases not matched to a gene: 8. The CDR3 DNA, read in part, is TGTGCCAGCAGCCTACCCGGGACAGCCAATTCACCC. Its translation: CASSLPGTANSP. The CDR3 in full is CASSLPGTANSPLHF. Looking up the rest from reference TRBV5-4 and TRBJ1-6 gives the full variable domain: ETGVTQSPTHLIKTRGQQVTLRCSSQSGHNTVSWYQQALGQGPQFIFQYYREEENGRGNFPPRFSGLQFPNYSSELNVNALELDDSALYLCASSLPGTANSPLHFGNGTRLTVT.

This clone was counted ten times or more. Read sequence stops 3 residues before the CDR3 end, and the germline J gene provides the missing end. The chain combines TRBV7-3 with TRBJ2-6, with a tentative D call TRBD1 (5 bases). Trimming shortened V by 2 bases and J by 4 bases, and 12 bases separated the two germline ends. This CDR3 has 16 residues. Germline V CDR1 and CDR2: SGHTA, FQGTGA. CDR3 in amino acids: CASSLALGAGANVLTF. Incomplete CDR3 DNA: TGTGCCAGCAGCTTAGCCTTAGGGGCCGGGGCCAACGTC.

With regard to this clone: The CDR3 end is not reached by the read, which stops 3 residues before it; the germline J gene fills it in. The V and J genes are TRBV13 and TRBJ2-5; TRBD2 matches 13 bases. Germline assignment: CDR1 PRHDT and CDR2 FYEKMQ (reference sequence). The CDR3 spans 16 residues. V was pared by 5 bases and J by 0 bases, with 3 bases of the junction left unmatched. The DNA read from the CDR3 is TGTGCCAGCAGCGCGGGACTAGCGGGGAACCAAGAGACC. It is translated as CASSAGLAGNQET. The CDR3, in full, reads CASSAGLAGNQETQYF.

This clone was counted a few times. The read terminates 3 residues before the CDR3 end, so the remaining end is supplied by the germline J gene. This chain links TRBV6-1 with TRBJ2-7; TRBD1 is a possible D gene (5 bases). Germline-derived CDR1 and CDR2 are MNHNS and SASEGT. The CDR3 runs 15 residues. The V gene lost 4 bases and the J gene lost 6 bases, with 19 bases spanning the gap. The sequenced part of the CDR3 DNA is TGTGCCAGCAGTGCATCCACAGGTTTAGGTCGCGAG. Encoded protein: CASSASTGLGRE. The whole CDR3 region reads CASSASTGLGREQYF.

This clone appeared many times. The CDR3 goes on 3 residues after the read ends, and that part is filled in from the germline J gene. The J gene is TRBJ2-3, the V gene TRBV29-1; possible D gene TRBD1, 6 bases. V was cut by 1 base and J by 1 base, with 15 bases left in between. Germline V gene data show CDR1 as SQVTM and CDR2 as ANQGSEA. The CDR3 is 16 residues long. Incomplete CDR3 DNA: TGCAGCGTTGAAGGGGACACCCAACGGCGCACAGATACG. Translated, it gives CSVEGDTQRRTDT. The CDR3 as a whole reads CSVEGDTQRRTDTQYF.

In the case of this clone: The read stops 3 residues short of the end of the CDR3; the missing end is completed from the germline J gene. V is TRBV5-1 and J is TRBJ2-5, with TRBD2 matching 7 bases. This CDR3 spans 15 amino acids. Per the germline V gene, CDR1 is SGHRS and CDR2 is YFSETQ. CDR3 sequence: CASSLGWTGEGTQYF. CDR3 DNA, as far as it was read: TGCGCCAGCAGCTTGGGATGGACGGGGGAGGGAACC.

This clone was picked up a small number of times. The CDR3 end is not reached by the read, which stops 3 residues before it; the germline J gene fills it in. The chain couples TRBV5-1 to TRBJ2-1; possibly TRBD2 for D (5 bases). The CDR3 contains 13 residues. Trimming pared 0 bases from V and 8 bases from J, leaving 9 bases between. Germline loops: CDR1 SGHRS, CDR2 YFSETQ. CDR3 DNA, as far as it was read: TGCGCCAGCAGCTTGGGGGCGGGCGATGAG. Translating gives CASSLGAGDE. The full CDR3 protein is CASSLGAGDEQFF.

This clone was detected only a few times. The read finishes 3 residues shy of the CDR3 end, and the germline J gene is used to complete it. The chain is built from TRBV6-1 and TRBJ2-7; 9 bases map to TRBD2. The germline V gene encodes CDR1 MNHNS and CDR2 SASEGT. The CDR3 length is 16 residues. V lost 3 bases and J lost 6; bases outside the gene matches: 12. CDR3 DNA, as far as it was read: TGTGCCAGCAGTGATCGGACTAGCGCGATCTCGCGCGAG. Its translation is CASSDRTSAISRE. The CDR3 in full is CASSDRTSAISREQYF.

This clone was seen many times. With the read ending 3 residues before the CDR3 end, the germline J gene is used to fill in that end. The chain is built from TRBV7-3 and TRBJ1-1; D remains unclear. Germline V CDR1 and CDR2: SGHTA, FQGTGA. This CDR3 has 15 residues. Trimming left V 1 base short and J 0 bases short, with 9 bases between. CDR3 sequence: CASSLSQAMNTEAFF. The part of the CDR3 DNA that was read is TGTGCCAGCAGCTTAAGTCAGGCCATGAACACTGAA.

This clone was observed at least ten times. The DNA ends 3 residues before the CDR3 does, and the rest of the CDR3 is filled in from the germline J gene. This rearrangement joins TRBV5-6 to TRBJ1-1; D is possibly TRBD1 (5 bases). The CDR3 covers 14 residues. CDR1 SGHDT and CDR2 YYEEEE come from the germline V gene. V lost 0 bases to trimming and J lost 4 bases, with 10 bases between them. The CDR3 reads CASSLVGGVTEAFF. CDR3 DNA, as far as it was read: TGTGCCAGCAGCTTGGTTGGGGGGGTCACTGAA.